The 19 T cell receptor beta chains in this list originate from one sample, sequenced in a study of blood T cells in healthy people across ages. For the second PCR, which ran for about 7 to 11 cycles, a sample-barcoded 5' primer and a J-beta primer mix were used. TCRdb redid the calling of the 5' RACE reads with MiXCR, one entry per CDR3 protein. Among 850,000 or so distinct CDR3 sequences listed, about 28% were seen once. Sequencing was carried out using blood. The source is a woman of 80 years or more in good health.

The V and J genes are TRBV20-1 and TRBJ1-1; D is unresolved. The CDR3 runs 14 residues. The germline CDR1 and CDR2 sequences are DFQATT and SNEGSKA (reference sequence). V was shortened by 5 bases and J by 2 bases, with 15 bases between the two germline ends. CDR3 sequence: CSARGLRINTEAFF. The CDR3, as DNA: TGCAGTGCTCGCGGACTGAGAATAAACACTGAAGCTTTCTTT.

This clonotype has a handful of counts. This chain's CDR3 is CASSQGITTKYF. Written as DNA, the CDR3 is TGTGCCAGCAGCCAAGGTATCACTACAAAGTACTTC. The chain is built from TRBV14 and TRBJ2-7, with no clear D. CDR1 is SGHDN and CDR2 is FVKESK in the germline V gene. V was trimmed by 1 base and J by 11 bases, leaving 12 bases between them. The CDR3 loop spans 12 amino acids.

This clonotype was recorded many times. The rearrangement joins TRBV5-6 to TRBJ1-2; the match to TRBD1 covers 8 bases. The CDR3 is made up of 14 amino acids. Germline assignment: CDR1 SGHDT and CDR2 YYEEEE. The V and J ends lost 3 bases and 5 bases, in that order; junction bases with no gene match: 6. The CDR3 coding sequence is TGTGCCAGCAGCTCCGACAGGGGAGTATATGGCTACACCTTC. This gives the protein CASSSDRGVYGYTF.

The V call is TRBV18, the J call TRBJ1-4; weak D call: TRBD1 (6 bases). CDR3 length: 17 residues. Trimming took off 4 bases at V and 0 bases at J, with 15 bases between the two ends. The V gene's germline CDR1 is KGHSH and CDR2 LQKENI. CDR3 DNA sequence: TGTGCCAGCTCACAAAACCTCCGGACAGCAACTAATGAAAAACTGTTTTTT. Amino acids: CASSQNLRTATNEKLFF.

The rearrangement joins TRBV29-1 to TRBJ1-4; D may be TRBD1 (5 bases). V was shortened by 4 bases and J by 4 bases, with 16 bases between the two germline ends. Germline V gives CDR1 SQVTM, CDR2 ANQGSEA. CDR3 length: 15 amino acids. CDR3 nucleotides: TGCAGCGTTGTCCGTTTACAGGAGAATAATGAAAAACTGTTTTTT. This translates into CSVVRLQENNEKLFF.

The CDR3 nucleotides are TGTGCCAGCAGCGTAACTAGCGGGAGTAGTGATGAGCAGTTCTTC. It yields the protein CASSVTSGSSDEQFF. This rearrangement joins TRBV7-8 to TRBJ2-1; 11 bases align to TRBD2. The length of the CDR3 is 15 residues. V lost 5 bases, J lost 8 bases, and 8 bases stayed unmatched. Germline V CDR1 and CDR2: SGHVS, FQNEAQ.

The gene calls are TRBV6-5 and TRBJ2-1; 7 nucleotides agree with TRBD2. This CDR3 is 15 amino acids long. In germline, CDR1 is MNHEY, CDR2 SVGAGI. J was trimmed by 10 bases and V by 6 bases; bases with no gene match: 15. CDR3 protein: CASRGGIGRGREQFF. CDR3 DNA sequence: TGTGCCAGCAGGGGGGGGATTGGGCGGGGCCGGGAGCAGTTCTTC.

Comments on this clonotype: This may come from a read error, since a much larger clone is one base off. CDR3 nucleotides: TGTGCCAGCACCTCTAGCGGGGTCTACAATGAGCAGTACTTC. The encoded protein is CASTSSGVYNEQYF. This sequence joins TRBV7-2 and TRBJ2-5; 9 bases map to TRBD2. The germline V gene has CDR1 SGHTA and CDR2 FQGNSA. The junction had 14 bases not matched to a gene; V was cut back by 7 bases and J by 11 bases. This CDR3 comprises 14 residues.

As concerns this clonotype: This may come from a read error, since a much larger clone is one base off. The CDR3 DNA sequence: TGTGCCAGCAGAACTAATGATTACAATGAGCAGTACTTC. This sequence encodes CASRTNDYNEQYF. V is TRBV12-3 or TRBV12-4 and J is TRBJ2-1; D uncertain. The end of the DNA fits TRBJ2-7 better, so the J call may be wrong. CDR3 size: 13 residues.

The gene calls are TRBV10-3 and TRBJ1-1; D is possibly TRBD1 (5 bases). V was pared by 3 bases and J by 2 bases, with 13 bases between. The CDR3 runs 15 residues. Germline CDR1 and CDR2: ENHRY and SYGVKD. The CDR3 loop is CAISDRGAQNTEAFF. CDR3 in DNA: TGTGCCATCAGTGATCGAGGGGCACAAAACACTGAAGCTTTCTTT.

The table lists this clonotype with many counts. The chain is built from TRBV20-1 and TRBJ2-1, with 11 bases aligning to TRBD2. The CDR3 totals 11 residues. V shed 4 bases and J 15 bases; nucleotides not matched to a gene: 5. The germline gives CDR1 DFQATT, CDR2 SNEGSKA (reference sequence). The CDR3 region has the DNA TGCAGTGCTAATAGCGGGGGGGGGAGGTTCTTC. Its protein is CSANSGGGRFF.

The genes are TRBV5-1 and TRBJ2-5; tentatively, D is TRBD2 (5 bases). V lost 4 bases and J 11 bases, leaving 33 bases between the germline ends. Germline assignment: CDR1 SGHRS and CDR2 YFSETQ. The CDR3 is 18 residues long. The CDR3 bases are TGCGCCAGCAGCCCGACCATAACTAGTCCCCTCCGCCCCAATGAGCAGTACTTC. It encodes CASSPTITSPLRPNEQYF. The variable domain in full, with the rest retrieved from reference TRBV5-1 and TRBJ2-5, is KAGVTQTPRYLIKTRGQQVTLSCSPISGHRSVSWYQQTPGQGLQFLFEYFSETQRNKGNFPGRFSGRQFSNSRSEMNVSTLELGDSALYLCASSPTITSPLRPNEQYFGPGTRLLVL.

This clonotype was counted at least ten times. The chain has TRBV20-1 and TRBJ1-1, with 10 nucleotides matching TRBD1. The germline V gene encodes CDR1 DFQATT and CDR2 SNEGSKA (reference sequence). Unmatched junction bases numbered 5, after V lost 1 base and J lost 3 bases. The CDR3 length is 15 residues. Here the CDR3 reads CSARGQGALDTEAFF. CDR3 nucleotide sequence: TGCAGTGCTAGAGGACAGGGGGCGTTGGACACTGAAGCTTTCTTT.

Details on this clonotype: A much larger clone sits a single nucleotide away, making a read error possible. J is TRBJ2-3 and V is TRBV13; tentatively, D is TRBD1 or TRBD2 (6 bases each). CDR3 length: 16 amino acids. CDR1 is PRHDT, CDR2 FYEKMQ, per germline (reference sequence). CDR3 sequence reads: CASSLSRDTSTGTQYF. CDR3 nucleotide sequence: TGTGCCAGCAGCTTGTCCCGGGACACTAGCACAGGTACGCAGTATTTT.

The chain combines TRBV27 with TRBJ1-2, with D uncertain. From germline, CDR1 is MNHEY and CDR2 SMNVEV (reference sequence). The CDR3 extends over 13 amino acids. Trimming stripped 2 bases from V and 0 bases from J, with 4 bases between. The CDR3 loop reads CASSLKTNYGYTF. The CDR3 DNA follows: TGTGCCAGCAGTTTAAAGACTAACTATGGCTACACCTTC.

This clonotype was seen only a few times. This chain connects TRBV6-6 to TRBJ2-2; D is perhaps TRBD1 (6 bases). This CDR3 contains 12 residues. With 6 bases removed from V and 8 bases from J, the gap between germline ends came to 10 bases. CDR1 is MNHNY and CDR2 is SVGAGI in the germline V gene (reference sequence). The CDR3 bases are TGTGCCAGCAGCCCCGACAGGGGGGAGCTGTTTTTT. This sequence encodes CASSPDRGELFF.

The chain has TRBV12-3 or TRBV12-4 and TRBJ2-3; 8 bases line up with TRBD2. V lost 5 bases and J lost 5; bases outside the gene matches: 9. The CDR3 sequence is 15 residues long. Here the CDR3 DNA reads TGTGCCAGCAGTGGGCGGGGGGCCGACATAGATACGCAGTATTTT. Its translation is CASSGRGADIDTQYF.

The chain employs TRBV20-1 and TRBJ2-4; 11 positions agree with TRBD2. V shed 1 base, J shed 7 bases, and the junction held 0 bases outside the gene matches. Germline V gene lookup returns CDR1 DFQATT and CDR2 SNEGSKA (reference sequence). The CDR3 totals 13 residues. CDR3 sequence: CSARGTSGNIQYF. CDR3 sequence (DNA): TGCAGTGCTAGAGGGACTAGCGGGAACATTCAGTACTTC.

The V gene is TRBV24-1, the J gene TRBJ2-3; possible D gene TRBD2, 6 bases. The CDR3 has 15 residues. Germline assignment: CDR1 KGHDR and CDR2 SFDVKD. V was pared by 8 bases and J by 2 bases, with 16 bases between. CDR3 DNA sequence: TGTGCCACCATCACAGGACTAAATAACACAGATACGCAGTATTTT. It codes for CATITGLNNTDTQYF.